This T cell receptor beta chain was observed in a study of blood T cell repertoires in COVID-19 (dated by TCRdb to 2019 to 2021). Looking at the study overall: Collaborator samples came from the United States, Italy and Spain and covered acute and convalescent phases of COVID-19. HLA class I and class II types, where available, came from metadata supplied by the sample provider rather than from assay-based typing. The repertoires were released in a freely available public database intended as a resource for research on the immune response to SARS-CoV-2. Subjects who had been exposed to COVID-19, were actively infected with it, or had recovered from it provided the deeply sampled blood TCRbeta repertoires that made up the dataset. The sample metadata nearly always contained a de-identified subject ID, COVID-19 status, age in years and sex. The prospective study material was composed of cDNA or gDNA derived from T cells, B-cell-depleted T cells, or PBMCs. Samples were obtained from the ongoing ImmuneRACE study (first 160 participants) and from 1,000 to 1,500 subjects provided by 6 global collaborators.

The immunoSEQ Assay, a bias-controlled multiplex PCR, was used to amplify TCRbeta CDR3 regions from genomic DNA. Per the authors' processing: Nucleated cell counts per sample were estimated from amplification of reference gene primers within the assay. To quantify the absolute abundance of each unique TCRbeta CDR3 rearrangement, sequence reads were collapsed and filtered. For each sample, productive Simpson clonality was calculated by taking the square root of Simpson's diversity index across productive rearrangements. In TCRdb, the immuneACCESS table is reduced to in-frame sequences with V and J assigned. These tables do not hold every clone; where another copy was compared, an unresolved V gene accounts for under half, and the others remain unexplained. The V and J calls and the clone size are those of that table, but D and trimming were determined from the DNA. The sample table contains over 250,000 clones; only one count was recorded for 88% of them. The ten largest make up around 0.99% of the sample.

For CDR1 and CDR2, the germline V gene lists MNHEY and SVGEGT. From V the trimming removes 3 bases and from J it removes 1 base, while the gene matches leave 6 bases of the junction unaccounted for. The CDR3 runs 15 residues from the cysteine to the phenylalanine. The entry retains the CDR3 DNA only, 45 bases that are in frame from base 1. A second Seattle source provided samples from volunteer blood donors who had recovered from COVID-19. Each collaborating institution followed its own protocols to collect whole blood in K2EDTA tubes. For TCRbeta analysis, collaborator samples were shipped as frozen whole blood, as isolated PBMCs, or as DNA extracted from either sample type. With regard to this clone: The antigen it binds to is not known. The input lacks base qualities; no much larger clone sits a single base away.

Beyond this particular receptor, the publication reports: Clinical and demographic metadata were provided uncurated, with the amount varying by source and participant.

The chain uses TRBV6-2 or TRBV6-3 and TRBJ2-7; 7 junctional bases match TRBD2. This TCR came from a woman in her 40s who had recovered from COVID-19. Sample: peripheral blood. The DNA reads TGTGCCAGCAGTTATGGGGACGGGAGGTCCTACGAGCAGTACTTC. This codes for CASSYGDGRSYEQYF.